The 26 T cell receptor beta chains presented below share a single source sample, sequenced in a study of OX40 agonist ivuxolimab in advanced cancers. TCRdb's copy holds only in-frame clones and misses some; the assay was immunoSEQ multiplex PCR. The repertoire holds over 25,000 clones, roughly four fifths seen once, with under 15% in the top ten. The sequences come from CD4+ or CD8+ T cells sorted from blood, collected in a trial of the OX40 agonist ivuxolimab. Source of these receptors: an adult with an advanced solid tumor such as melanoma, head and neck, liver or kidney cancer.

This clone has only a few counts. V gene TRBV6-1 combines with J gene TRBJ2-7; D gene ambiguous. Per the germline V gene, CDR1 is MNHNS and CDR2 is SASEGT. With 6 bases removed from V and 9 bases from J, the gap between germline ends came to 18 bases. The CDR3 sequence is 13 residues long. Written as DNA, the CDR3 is TGTGCCAGCAGCCACTCAACCACGTTTGGGCAGTACGTC. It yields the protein CASSHSTTFGQYV.

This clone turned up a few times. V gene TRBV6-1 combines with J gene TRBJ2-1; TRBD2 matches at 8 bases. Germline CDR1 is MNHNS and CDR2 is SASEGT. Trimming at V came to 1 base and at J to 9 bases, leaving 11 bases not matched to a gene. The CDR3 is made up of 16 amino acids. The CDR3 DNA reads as TGTGCCAGCAGTGAAGGAGAACTAGCGGTCGCGTTTGAGCAGTTCTTC. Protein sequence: CASSEGELAVAFEQFF.

The CDR3 region has the DNA TGCGCCAGCAGCCAAGTCGCCCCCATAAATGGCTACACCTTC. Its translation: CASSQVAPINGYTF. The J gene is TRBJ1-2, the V gene TRBV4-1; D gene uncertain. CDR1 MGHRA and CDR2 YSYEKL come from the germline V gene. This CDR3 has 14 amino acids. Trimming cost V 1 base and J 6 bases, with 12 bases left between them.

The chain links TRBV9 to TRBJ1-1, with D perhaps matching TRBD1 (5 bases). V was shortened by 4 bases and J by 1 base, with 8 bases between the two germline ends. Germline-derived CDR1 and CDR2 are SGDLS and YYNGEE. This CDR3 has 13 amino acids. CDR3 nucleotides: TGTGCCAGCAGCCTCCAGGGGAACACTGAAGCTTTCTTT. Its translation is CASSLQGNTEAFF.

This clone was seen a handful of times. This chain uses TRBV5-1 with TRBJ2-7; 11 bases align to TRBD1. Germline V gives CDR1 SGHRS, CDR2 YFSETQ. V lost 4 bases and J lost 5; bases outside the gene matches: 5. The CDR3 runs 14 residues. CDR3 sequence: CASSPGTGGNEQYV. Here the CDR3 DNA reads TGCGCCAGCAGCCCGGGGACAGGGGGGAACGAGCAGTACGTC.

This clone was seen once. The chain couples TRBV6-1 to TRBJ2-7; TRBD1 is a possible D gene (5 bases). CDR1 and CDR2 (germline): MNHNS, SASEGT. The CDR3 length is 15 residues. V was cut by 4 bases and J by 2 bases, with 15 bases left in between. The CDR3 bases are TGTGCCAGCAGTGGAAATCAGGGTGGAGCCTACGAGCAGTACGTC. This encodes CASSGNQGGAYEQYV.

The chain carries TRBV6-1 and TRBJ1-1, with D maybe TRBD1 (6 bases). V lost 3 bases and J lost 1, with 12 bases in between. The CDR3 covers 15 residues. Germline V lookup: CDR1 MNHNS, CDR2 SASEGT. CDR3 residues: CASSDPGAGNTEAFF. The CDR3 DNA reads TGTGCCAGCAGTGATCCGGGGGCAGGGAACACTGAAGCTTTCTTT.

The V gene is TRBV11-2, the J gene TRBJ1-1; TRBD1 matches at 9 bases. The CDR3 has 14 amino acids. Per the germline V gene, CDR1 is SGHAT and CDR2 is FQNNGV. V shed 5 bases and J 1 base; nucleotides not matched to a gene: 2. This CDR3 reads CASSRDRANTEAFF. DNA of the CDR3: TGTGCCAGCAGCCGGGACAGGGCGAACACTGAAGCTTTCTTT.

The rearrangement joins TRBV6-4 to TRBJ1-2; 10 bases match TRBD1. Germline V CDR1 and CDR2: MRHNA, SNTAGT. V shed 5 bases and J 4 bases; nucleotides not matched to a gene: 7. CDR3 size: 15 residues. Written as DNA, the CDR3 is TGTGCCAGCAGTATCCGGGGACAGGGGAGCTATGGCTACACCTTC. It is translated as CASSIRGQGSYGYTF.

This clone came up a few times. The CDR3 DNA is TGCGCCAGCAGCCAAGTTCTGGGGGATGGGGCCAACGTCCTGACTTTC. It translates to CASSQVLGDGANVLTF. The chain recombines TRBV4-1 with TRBJ2-6; perhaps D is TRBD1 or TRBD2 (5 bases each). The CDR3 runs 16 residues. CDR1 is MGHRA and CDR2 is YSYEKL in the germline V gene. V shed 1 base and J shed 3 bases, with 10 bases lying between them.

The DNA of the CDR3 is TGTGCCAGCAGTTACATCGGGTCTGGGGCCAACGTCCTGACTTTC. It is translated as CASSYIGSGANVLTF. The chain joins TRBV6-6 to TRBJ2-6; D is ambiguous. V lost 2 bases and J 1 base, leaving 6 bases between the germline ends. Per germline, CDR1 MNHNY and CDR2 SVGAGI (reference sequence). The length of the CDR3 is 15 residues.

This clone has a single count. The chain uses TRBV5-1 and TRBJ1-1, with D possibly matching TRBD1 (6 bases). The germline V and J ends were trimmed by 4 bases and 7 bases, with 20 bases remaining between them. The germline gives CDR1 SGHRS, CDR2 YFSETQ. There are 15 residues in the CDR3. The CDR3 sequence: CASSPYPQQGGEAFF. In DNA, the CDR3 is TGCGCCAGCAGCCCTTACCCTCAACAGGGAGGTGAAGCTTTCTTT. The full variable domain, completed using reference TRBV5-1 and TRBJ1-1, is KAGVTQTPRYLIKTRGQQVTLSCSPISGHRSVSWYQQTPGQGLQFLFEYFSETQRNKGNFPGRFSGRQFSNSRSEMNVSTLELGDSALYLCASSPYPQQGGEAFFGQGTRLTVV.

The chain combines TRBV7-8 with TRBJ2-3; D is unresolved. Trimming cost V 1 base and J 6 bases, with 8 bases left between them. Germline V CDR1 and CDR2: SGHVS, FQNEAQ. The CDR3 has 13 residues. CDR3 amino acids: CASSLVLRDTQYF. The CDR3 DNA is TGTGCCAGCAGCTTAGTGTTGCGGGATACGCAGTATTTT.

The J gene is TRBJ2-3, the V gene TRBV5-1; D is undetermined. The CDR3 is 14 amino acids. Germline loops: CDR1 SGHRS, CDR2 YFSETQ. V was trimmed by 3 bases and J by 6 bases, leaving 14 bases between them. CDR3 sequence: CASSSGQNRDTQYF. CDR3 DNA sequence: TGCGCCAGCAGCTCGGGCCAAAATAGGGATACGCAGTATTTT.

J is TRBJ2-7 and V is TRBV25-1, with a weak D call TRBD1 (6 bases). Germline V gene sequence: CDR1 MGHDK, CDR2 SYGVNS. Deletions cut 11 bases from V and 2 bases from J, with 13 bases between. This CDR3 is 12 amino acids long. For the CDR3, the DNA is TGTGCCTATCAGGGGCCCACCTACGAGCAGTACGTC. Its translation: CAYQGPTYEQYV.

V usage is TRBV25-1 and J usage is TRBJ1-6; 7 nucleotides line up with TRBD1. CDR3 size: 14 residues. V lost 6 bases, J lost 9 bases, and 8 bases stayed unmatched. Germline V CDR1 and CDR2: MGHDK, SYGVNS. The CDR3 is CASSHRGRGSPLHF. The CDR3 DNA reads TGTGCCAGCAGCCACAGGGGTCGGGGTTCACCCCTCCACTTT.

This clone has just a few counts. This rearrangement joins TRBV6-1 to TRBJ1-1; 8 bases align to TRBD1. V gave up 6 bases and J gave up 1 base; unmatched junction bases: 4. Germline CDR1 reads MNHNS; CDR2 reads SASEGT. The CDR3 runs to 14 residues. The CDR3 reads CASRDRGENTEAFF. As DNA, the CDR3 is TGTGCCAGCAGAGACAGGGGAGAGAACACTGAAGCTTTCTTT.

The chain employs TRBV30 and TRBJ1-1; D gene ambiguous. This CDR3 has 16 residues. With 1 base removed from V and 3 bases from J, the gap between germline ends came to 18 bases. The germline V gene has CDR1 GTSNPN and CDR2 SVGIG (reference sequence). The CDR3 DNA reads TGTGCCTGGAGTGGACCCTTTTTGGGCTCCCACACTGAAGCTTTCTTT. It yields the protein CAWSGPFLGSHTEAFF.

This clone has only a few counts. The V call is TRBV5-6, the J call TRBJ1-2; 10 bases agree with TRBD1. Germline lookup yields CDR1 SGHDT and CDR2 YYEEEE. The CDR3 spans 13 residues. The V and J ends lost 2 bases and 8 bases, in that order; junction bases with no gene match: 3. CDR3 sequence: CASSFGTGVGYTF. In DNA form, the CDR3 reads TGTGCCAGCAGCTTTGGGACAGGGGTCGGCTACACCTTC.

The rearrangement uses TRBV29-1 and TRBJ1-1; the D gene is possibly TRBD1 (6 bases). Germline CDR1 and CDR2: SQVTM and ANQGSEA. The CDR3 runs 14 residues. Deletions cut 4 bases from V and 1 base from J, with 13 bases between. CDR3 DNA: TGCAGCGTTGCGGGGGCGCGATCGAACACTGAAGCTTTCTTT. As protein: CSVAGARSNTEAFF. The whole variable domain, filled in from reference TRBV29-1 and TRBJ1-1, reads SAVISQKPSRDICQRGTSLTIQCQVDSQVTMMFWYRQQPGQSLTLIATANQGSEATYESGFVIDKFPISRPNLTFSTLTVSNMSPEDSSIYLCSVAGARSNTEAFFGQGTRLTVV.

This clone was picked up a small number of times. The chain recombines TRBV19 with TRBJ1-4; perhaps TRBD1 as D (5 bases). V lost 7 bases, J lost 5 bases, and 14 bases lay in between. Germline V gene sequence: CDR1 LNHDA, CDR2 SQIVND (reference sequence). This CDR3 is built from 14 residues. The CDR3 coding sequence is TGTGCCAGTAAGGGGTACGGGACGAATGAAAAACTGTTTTTT. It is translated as CASKGYGTNEKLFF.

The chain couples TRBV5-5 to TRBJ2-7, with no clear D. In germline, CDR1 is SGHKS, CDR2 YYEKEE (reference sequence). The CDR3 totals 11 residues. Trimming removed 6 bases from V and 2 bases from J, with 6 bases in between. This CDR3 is CASTRTYEQYF. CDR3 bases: TGTGCCAGCACTCGCACCTACGAGCAGTACTTC.

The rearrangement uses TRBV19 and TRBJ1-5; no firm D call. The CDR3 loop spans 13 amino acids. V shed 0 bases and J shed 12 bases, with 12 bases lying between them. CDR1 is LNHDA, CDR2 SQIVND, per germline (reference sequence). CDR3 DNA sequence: TGTGCCAGTAGTATAGACTTCGGTCTTGGCCAGCATTTT. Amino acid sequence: CASSIDFGLGQHF.

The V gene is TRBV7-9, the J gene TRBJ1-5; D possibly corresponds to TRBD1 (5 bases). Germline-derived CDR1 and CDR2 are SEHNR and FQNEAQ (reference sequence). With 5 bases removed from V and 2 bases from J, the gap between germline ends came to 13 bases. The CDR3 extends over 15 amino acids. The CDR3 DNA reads TGTGCCAGCAGCCACGTATCGGGGGGCAATCAGCCCCAGCATTTT. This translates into CASSHVSGGNQPQHF.

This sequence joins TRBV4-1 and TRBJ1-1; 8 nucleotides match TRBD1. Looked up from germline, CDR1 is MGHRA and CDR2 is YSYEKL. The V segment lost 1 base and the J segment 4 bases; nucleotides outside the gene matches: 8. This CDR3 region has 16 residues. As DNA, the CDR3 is TGCGCCAGCAGCCAAGTAGGACAGGGCGGAGGCACTGAAGCTTTCTTT. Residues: CASSQVGQGGGTEAFF.

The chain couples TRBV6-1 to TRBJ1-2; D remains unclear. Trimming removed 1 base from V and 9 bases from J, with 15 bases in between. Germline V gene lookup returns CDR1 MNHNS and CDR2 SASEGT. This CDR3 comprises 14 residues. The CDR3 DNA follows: TGTGCCAGCAGTGAAGTTGATGTGGGAGGGCGCTACACCTTC. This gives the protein CASSEVDVGGRYTF.